What follows is one T cell receptor beta chain and its context. Its cognate antigen is unknown. Treatment reported: roughly 10-day PBMC culture with coronavirus spike peptide pools or control peptides (ViraFEST assay). Sequencing of the DNA from cultured CD4+ T cells was carried out with the Oncomine TCR Beta short-read assay. Cultures of CD4+ T cells served as the source for extracting genomic DNA. TCRdb re-called the PCR reads with MiXCR, one entry per CDR3 protein. The sample holds 16,000 or so distinct CDR3 sequences, about two fifths seen once. The CDR3 loop spans 15 amino acids. Germline CDR1 DFQATT, CDR2 SNEGSKA (reference sequence). This entry comes from a study of vaccination and CD4 T cells after COVID-19. Study at large: Convalescent persons amounted to six males plus four females, two of whom were Hispanic.

The chain is built from TRBV20-1 and TRBJ2-7; D remains ambiguous. Gene TRBJ2-5 matches the end of the DNA better, so the J call may be wrong. The sequencing used CD4+ T cells from blood, cultured in vitro, collected after SARS-CoV-2 vaccination. This clonotype was obtained from a human donor who had recovered from COVID-19. CDR3 sequence: CSARDFVALGETQYF. The CDR3 DNA is TGCAGTGCTAGAGATTTCGTGGCCTTGGGAGAGACCCAGTACTTC.